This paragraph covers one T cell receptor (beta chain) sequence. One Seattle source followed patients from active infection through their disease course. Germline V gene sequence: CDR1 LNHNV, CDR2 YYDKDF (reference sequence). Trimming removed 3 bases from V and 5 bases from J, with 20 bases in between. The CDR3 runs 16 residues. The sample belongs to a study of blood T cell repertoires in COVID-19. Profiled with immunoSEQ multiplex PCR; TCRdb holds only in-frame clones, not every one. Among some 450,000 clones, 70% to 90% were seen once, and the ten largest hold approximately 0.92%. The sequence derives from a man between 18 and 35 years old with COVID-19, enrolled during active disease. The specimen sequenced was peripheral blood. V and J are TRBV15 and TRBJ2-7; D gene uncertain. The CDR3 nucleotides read TGTGCCACCAGCAGTCGCCGTGGCGGATCCCCCCACGAGCAGTACTTC. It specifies CATSSRRGGSPHEQYF.